This T cell receptor beta chain was obtained from a study of shared clonotypes between healthy human individuals. This clone was seen only a few times. Its specificity is not known. Method: immunoSEQ multiplex PCR; TCRdb's copy keeps in-frame clones and lacks some. The sample carries about half a million clones, 81% recorded once. Each donor was a Caucasian adult residing in Nashville, Tennessee. Trimming took off 0 bases at V and 0 bases at J, with 10 bases between the two ends. The CDR3 length is 16 residues. Germline V CDR1 and CDR2: SGDLS, YYNGEE. Findings and caveats of the study: Sampling involved blood alone; tissue repertoires likely differ.

This TCR derives from a woman between 35 and 50 years old in good health. Some clones in this sample may be carry-over from other donors' samples. The chain uses TRBV9 and TRBJ1-3; D not resolved. The source material was PBMCs. In DNA form, the CDR3 reads TGTGCCAGCAGCGTAGACTCTTTGAGCTCTGGAAACACCATATATTTT. This translates into CASSVDSLSSGNTIYF.